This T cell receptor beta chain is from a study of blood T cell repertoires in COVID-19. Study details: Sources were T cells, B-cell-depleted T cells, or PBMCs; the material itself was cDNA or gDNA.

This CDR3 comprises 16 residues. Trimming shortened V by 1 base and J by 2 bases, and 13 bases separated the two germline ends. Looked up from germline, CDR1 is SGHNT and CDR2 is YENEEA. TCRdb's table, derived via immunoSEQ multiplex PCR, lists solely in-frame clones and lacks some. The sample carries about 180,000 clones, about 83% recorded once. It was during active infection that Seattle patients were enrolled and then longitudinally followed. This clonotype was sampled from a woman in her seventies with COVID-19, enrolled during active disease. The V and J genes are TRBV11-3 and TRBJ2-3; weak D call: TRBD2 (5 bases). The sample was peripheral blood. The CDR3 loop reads CASSLVEGIITDTQYF. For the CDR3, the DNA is TGTGCCAGCAGCTTAGTTGAGGGAATTATCACAGATACGCAGTATTTT.